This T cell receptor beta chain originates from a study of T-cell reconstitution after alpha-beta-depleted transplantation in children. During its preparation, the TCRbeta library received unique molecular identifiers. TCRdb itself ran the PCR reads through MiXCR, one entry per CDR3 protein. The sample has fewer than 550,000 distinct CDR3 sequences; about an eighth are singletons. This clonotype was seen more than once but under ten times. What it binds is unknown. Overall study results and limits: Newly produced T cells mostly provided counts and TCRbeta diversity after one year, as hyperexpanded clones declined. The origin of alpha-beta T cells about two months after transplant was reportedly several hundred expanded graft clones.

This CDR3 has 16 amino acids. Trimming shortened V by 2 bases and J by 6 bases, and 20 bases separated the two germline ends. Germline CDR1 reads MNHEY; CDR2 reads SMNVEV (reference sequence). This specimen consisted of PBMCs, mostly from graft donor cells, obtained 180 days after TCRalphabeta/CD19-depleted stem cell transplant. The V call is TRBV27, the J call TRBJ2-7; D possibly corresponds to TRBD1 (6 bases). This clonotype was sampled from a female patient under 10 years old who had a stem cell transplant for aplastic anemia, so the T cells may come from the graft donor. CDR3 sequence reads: CASSLSLGQGRREQYF. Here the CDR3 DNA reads TGTGCCAGCAGTTTAAGTCTCGGGCAGGGGAGACGCGAGCAGTACTTC.